The sequence of this T cell receptor (beta chain) was determined in a study of control samples from healthy donors and cancer patients. The assay was immunoSEQ multiplex PCR, and TCRdb's table has in-frame clones only and misses some. This sample carries 95,000 to 150,000 clones, 90% to 95% of them seen once, and the ten largest clones take 7.8%. V was trimmed by 0 bases and J by 10 bases, leaving 9 bases between them. This CDR3 is built from 12 residues. CDR1 is MNHNY, CDR2 SVGAGI, per germline (reference sequence). The genes are TRBV6-6 and TRBJ1-2, with D maybe TRBD1 (5 bases). This clonotype originated in a woman under 30 in good health. The sequenced sample consisted of blood. The CDR3 is CASSYSTQDYTF. The CDR3 nucleotides read TGTGCCAGCAGTTACTCGACACAGGACTACACCTTC.